This T cell receptor beta chain was recorded in a study of T-cell reconstitution after alpha-beta-depleted transplantation in children. Study-wide points: T-cell counts and diversity were attributed mostly to newly produced T cells one year after transplant.

Germline CDR1 reads SGHNT; CDR2 reads YYREEE (reference sequence). The CDR3 spans 16 residues. This clonotype was recorded many times. Its antigen remains unidentified. The junction departs from germline at one end; a sequencing error may be responsible. Preparation of the TCRbeta library involved a method that used unique molecular identifiers. TCRdb recomputed calls from the PCR reads with MiXCR, one row per CDR3 protein. The sample gives about 200,000 distinct CDR3 sequences, roughly 6.6% of which show up once; 5% to 6.5% is in the top ten. The V gene is TRBV5-4, the J gene TRBJ2-3; a possible D gene is TRBD1 (6 bases). This material consisted of PBMCs, taken before TCRalphabeta/CD19-depleted stem cell transplant. This clonotype originated in a boy younger than 10 with acute lymphoblastic leukemia, due to receive a stem cell transplant. As DNA, the CDR3 is TGTGCCAGCAGCTCACCCGGTAGGGGGTCCACAGATACACAGTATTTT. Its translation: CASSSPGRGSTDTQYF.